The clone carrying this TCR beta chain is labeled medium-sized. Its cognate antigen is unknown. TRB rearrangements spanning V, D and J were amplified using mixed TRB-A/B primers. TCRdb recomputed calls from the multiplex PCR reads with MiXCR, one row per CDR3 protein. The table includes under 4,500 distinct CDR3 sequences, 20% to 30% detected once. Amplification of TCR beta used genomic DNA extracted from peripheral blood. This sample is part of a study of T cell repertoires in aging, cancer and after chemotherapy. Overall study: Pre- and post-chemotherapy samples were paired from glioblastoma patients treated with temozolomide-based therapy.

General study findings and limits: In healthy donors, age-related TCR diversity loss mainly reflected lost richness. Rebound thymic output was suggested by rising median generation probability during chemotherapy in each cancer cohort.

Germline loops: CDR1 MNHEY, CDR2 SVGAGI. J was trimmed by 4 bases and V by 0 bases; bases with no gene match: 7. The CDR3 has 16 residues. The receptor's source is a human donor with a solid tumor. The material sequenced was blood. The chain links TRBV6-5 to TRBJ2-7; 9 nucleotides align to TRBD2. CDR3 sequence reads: CASSYSTETSGYEQYF. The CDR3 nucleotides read TGTGCCAGCAGTTACTCCACCGAGACTAGCGGTTACGAGCAGTACTTC.